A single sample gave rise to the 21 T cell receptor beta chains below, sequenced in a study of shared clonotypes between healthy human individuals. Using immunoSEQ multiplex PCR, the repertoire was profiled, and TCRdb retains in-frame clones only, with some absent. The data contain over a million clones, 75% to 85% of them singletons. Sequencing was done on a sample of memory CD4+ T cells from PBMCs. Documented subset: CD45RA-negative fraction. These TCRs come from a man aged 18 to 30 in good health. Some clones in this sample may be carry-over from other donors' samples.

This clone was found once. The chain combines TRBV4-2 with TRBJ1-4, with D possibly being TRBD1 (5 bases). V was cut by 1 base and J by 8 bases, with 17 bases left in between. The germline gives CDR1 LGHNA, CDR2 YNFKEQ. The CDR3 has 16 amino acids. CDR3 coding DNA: TGTGCCAGCAGCCAAGGCGGGGGAAGGATAGGGGAAAAACTGTTTTTT. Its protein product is CASSQGGGRIGEKLFF.

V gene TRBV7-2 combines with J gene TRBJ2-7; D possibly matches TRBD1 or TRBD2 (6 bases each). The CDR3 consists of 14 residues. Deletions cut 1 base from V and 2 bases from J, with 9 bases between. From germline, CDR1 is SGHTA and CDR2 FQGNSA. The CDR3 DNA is TGTGCCAGCAGCTTAGGGGGGGCCACCTACGAGCAGTACTTC. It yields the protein CASSLGGATYEQYF.

CDR3 in DNA: TGCGCCAGCAGGAGGCAGGGGGCGTCTGGAAACACCATATATTTT. Protein sequence: CASRRQGASGNTIYF. This chain links TRBV5-1 with TRBJ1-3, with 8 bases aligning to TRBD1. CDR1 SGHRS and CDR2 YFSETQ come from the germline V gene. After removal of 5 bases from V and 1 base from J, the junction contained 5 bases not matched to a gene. The CDR3 totals 15 residues.

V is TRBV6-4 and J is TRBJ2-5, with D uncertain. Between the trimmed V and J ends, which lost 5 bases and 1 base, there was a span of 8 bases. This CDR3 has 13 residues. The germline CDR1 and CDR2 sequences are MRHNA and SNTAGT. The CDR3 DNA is TGTGCCAGCAGTAAACATTCCCAAGAGACCCAGTACTTC. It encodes CASSKHSQETQYF.

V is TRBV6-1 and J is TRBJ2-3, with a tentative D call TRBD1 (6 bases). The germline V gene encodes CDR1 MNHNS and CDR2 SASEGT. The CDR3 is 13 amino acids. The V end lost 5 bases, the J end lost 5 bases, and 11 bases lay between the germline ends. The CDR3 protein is CASSYLQGDTQYF. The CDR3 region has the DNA TGTGCCAGCAGTTATTTACAGGGAGATACGCAGTATTTT.

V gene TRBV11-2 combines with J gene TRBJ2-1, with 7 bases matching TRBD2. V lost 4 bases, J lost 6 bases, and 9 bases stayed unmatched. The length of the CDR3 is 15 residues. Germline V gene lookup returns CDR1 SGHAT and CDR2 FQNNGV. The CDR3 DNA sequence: TGTGCCAGCAGCTCTAGCAGGGCGGGAGTCAATGAGCAGTTCTTC. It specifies CASSSSRAGVNEQFF.

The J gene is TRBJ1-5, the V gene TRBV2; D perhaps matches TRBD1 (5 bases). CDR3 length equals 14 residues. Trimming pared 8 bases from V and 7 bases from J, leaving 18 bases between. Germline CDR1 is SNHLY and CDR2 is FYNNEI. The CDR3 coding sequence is TGTGCCAGCTCTTCAGACACCCGGGGCCAGCCCCAGCATTTT. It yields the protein CASSSDTRGQPQHF.

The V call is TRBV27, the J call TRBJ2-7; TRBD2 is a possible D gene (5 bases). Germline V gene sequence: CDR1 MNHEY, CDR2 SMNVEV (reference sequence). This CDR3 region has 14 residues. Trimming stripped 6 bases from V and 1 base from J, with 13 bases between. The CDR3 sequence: CASREVGFSYEQYF. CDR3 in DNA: TGTGCCAGCAGGGAGGTGGGGTTTTCCTACGAGCAGTACTTC.

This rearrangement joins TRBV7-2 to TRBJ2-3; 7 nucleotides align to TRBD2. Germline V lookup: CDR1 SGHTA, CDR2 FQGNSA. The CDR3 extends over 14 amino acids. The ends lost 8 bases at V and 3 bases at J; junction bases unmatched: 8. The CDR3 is CASRLIAGTDTQYF. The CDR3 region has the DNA TGTGCCAGCCGCCTGATAGCGGGTACAGATACGCAGTATTTT.

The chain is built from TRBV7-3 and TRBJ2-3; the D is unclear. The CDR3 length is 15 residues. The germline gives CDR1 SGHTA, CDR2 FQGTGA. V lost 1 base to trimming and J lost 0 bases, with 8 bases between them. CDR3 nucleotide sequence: TGTGCCAGCAGCTTAAGTAGCCTAAGCACAGATACGCAGTATTTT. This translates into CASSLSSLSTDTQYF.

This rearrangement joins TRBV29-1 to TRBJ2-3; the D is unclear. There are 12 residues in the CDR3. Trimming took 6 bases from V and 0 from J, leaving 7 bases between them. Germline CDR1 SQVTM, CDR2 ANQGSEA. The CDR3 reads CSVILSTDTQYF. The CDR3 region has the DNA TGCAGCGTCATTCTAAGCACAGATACGCAGTATTTT.

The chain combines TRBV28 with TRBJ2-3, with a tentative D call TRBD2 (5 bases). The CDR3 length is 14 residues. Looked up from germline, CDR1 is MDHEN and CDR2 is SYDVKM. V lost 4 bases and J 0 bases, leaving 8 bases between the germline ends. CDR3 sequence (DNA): TGTGCCAGCAGTTCGCTAGCCAGCACAGATACGCAGTATTTT. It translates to CASSSLASTDTQYF.

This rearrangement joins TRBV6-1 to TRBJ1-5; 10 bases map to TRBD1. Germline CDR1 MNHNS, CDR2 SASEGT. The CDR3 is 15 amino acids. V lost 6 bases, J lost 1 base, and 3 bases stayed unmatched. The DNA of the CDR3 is TGTGCCAGCAGGGGACAGGGGCAAAGCAATCAGCCCCAGCATTTT. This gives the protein CASRGQGQSNQPQHF.

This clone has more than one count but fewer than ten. The CDR3 region is CASSRTGDPGNTIYF. The DNA of the CDR3 is TGTGCCAGCAGCCGAACAGGGGATCCTGGAAACACCATATATTTT. V gene TRBV4-2 combines with J gene TRBJ1-3; 7 positions agree with TRBD1. The CDR3 runs to 15 residues. In germline, CDR1 is LGHNA, CDR2 YNFKEQ. After removal of 4 bases from V and 2 bases from J, the junction contained 5 bases not matched to a gene.

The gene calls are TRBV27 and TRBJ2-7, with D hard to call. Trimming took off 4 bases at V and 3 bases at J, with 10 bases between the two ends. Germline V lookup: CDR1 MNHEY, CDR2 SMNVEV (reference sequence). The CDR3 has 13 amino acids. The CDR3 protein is CASSSISGYEQYF. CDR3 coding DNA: TGTGCCAGCAGTTCGATCTCCGGCTACGAGCAGTACTTC.

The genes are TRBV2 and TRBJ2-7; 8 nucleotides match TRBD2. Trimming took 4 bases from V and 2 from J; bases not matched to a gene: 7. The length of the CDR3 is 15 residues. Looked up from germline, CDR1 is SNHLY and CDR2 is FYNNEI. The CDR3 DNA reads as TGTGCCAGCAGTGTAGTCGGTAGCGGGGCCTACGAGCAGTACTTC. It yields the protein CASSVVGSGAYEQYF.

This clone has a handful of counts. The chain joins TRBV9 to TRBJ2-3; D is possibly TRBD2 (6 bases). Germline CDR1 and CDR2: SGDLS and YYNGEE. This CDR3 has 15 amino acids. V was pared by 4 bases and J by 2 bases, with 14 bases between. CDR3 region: CASSLGVAATDTQYF. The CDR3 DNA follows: TGTGCCAGCAGCTTGGGGGTAGCGGCCACAGATACGCAGTATTTT.

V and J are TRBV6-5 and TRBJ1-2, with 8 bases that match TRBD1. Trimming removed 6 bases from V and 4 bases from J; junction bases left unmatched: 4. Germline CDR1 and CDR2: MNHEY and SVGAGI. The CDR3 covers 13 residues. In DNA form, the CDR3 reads TGTGCCAGCAGGCCGGGACAGGCCTATGGCTACACCTTC. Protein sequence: CASRPGQAYGYTF.

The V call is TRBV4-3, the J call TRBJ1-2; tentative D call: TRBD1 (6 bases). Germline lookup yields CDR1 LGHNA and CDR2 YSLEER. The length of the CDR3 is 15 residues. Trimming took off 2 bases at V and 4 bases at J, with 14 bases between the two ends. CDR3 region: CASSQPRGGAYGYTF. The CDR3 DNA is TGCGCCAGCAGCCAACCCCGTGGGGGCGCCTATGGCTACACCTTC.

CDR3 DNA: TGTGCCATTATAGACCCTTCAGGGGGCTACACCTTC. Translating it yields CAIIDPSGGYTF. The chain has TRBV5-4 and TRBJ1-2; D possibly corresponds to TRBD1 (5 bases). The CDR3 length is 12 residues. Germline V gene sequence: CDR1 SGHNT, CDR2 YYREEE (reference sequence). V gave up 9 bases and J gave up 8 bases, with 17 bases separating them.

The CDR3 spells CASSLIGLAGTLGNEQFF. In DNA form, the CDR3 reads TGCGCCAGCAGCTTGATAGGACTAGCGGGGACTCTGGGTAATGAGCAGTTCTTC. The chain employs TRBV5-1 and TRBJ2-1; the match to TRBD2 covers 12 bases. The junction had 12 bases not matched to a gene; V was cut back by 1 base and J by 7 bases. Per germline, CDR1 SGHRS and CDR2 YFSETQ. There are 18 residues in the CDR3.